These T cell receptor beta chains were read from a single sample in a study of response to subunit inactivated influenza vaccine. MiXCR, applied by TCRdb to the RT-PCR reads, yields one record per CDR3 protein. Of fewer than 750,000 distinct CDR3 sequences in the sample, 14% were seen once. The specimen was PBMCs from blood, collected 11 to 12 days after vaccination. These receptors were collected from a man aged 45-65 years who received an inactivated influenza vaccine. The CDR3 runs from the conserved cysteine through the conserved F or W. D genes are given only for firm matches. Clone size, where shown, is once, few, many, or a class for clones that have expanded.

D gene	V gene	J gene	clone size	CDR3 DNA	CDR3 protein
NA	TRBV6-5	TRBJ2-1	few	TGTGCCAGCAGTTACGGTGTAGGGAATGAGCAGTTCTTC	CASSYGVGNEQFF
NA	TRBV15	TRBJ2-5	few	TGTGCCACCGCAGGGGACCTTTACCAAGAGACCCAGTACTTC	CATAGDLYQETQYF
NA	TRBV6-1	TRBJ1-1	NA	TGTGCCAGCAGTGTGAAGGTTAACACTGAAGCTTTCTTT	CASSVKVNTEAFF
NA	TRBV29-1	TRBJ2-7	few	TGCAGCGTTGCAAGGGGCTACGAGCAGTACTTC	CSVARGYEQYF
NA	TRBV7-2	TRBJ2-3	NA	TGTGCCAGCAGCTTGGACGGGAGATCAGATACGCAGTATTTT	CASSLDGRSDTQYF
TRBD1	TRBV20-1	TRBJ2-7	few	TGCAGTGCAGAAGACAGGGGAGGCTCATACGAGCAGTACTTC	CSAEDRGGSYEQYF
NA	TRBV7-2	TRBJ1-3	NA	TGTGCCAGCAGCTTATGGGAGGTTAGCTCTGGAAACACCATATATTTT	CASSLWEVSSGNTIYF
NA	TRBV29-1	TRBJ1-1	few	TGCAGCGTCGCCTCGCCCAGAAGGACTGAAGCTTTCTTT	CSVASPRRTEAFF
TRBD1	TRBV10-3	TRBJ1-5	NA	TGTGCCATCAGTGCGGCAGGGGGGAACAATCAGCCCCAGCATTTT	CAISAAGGNNQPQHF
NA	TRBV7-6	TRBJ2-5	NA	TGTGCCAGCAGCTCATTGTATTTGAAAAAGGGGTACCAAGAGACCCAGTACTTC	CASSSLYLKKGYQETQYF
NA	TRBV28	TRBJ2-2	NA	TGTGCCAGCAGTCTCGTACGACCAGCCGGGGAGCTGTTTTTT	CASSLVRPAGELFF
NA	TRBV12-3/TRBV12-4	TRBJ1-5	NA	TGTGCCAGCAGTTTATCGTCTCCGCCCCAGCATTTT	CASSLSSPPQHF
TRBD1	TRBV5-1	TRBJ1-4	many	TGCGCCAGCAGCCGGGGGGACAGCAAAAATGAAAAACTGTTTTTT	CASSRGDSKNEKLFF
TRBD2	TRBV12-3/TRBV12-4	TRBJ2-3	NA	TGTGCCAGCAGTCCCATGACTAGCGGGAGTTTTGATACGCAGTATTTT	CASSPMTSGSFDTQYF
NA	TRBV7-2	TRBJ2-5	NA	TGTGCCAGCAGCTTAGACGACAGATATTTCCAGTACTTC	CASSLDDRYFQYF
NA	TRBV6-2/TRBV6-3	TRBJ2-1	NA	TGTGCCAGCAGTACCCGACCAAGCTCCTACAATGAGCAGTTCTTC	CASSTRPSSYNEQFF
NA	TRBV6-5	TRBJ2-7	few	TGTGCCAGCAGTTACTCGATTTTAGGGACAAGCTCCTACGAGCAGTACTTC	CASSYSILGTSSYEQYF
NA	TRBV4-2	TRBJ2-2	NA	TGTGCCATGGGCGTCGGGACTCCGGAGCTGTTTTTT	CAMGVGTPELFF
TRBD1	TRBV6-5	TRBJ2-1	NA	TGTGCCAGCAGTTACCTGGGACAGGACTACAATGAGCAGTTCTTC	CASSYLGQDYNEQFF
NA	TRBV20-1	TRBJ2-3	NA	TGCAGTGCGAGGCCGGGACCCCAGCTCACAGATACGCAGTATTTT	CSARPGPQLTDTQYF
NA	TRBV4-3	TRBJ1-1	NA	TGCGCCAGCAGCAGCGGGATACAGGGCTTGAACACTGAAGCTTTCTTT	CASSSGIQGLNTEAFF
NA	TRBV20-1	TRBJ2-1	NA	TGCAGTGCTAGAGACAGGGCCTACAATGAGCAGTTCTTC	CSARDRAYNEQFF
TRBD2	TRBV27	TRBJ2-1	few	TGTGCCAGCAGTTTCCTAGCGGGTAAATCCTACAATGAGCAGTTCTTC	CASSFLAGKSYNEQFF
NA	TRBV6-2/TRBV6-3	TRBJ2-5	few	TGTGCCAGCGGCCAAGGGGGGGGCCTCGTCGCGACCCAGTACTTC	CASGQGGGLVATQYF
NA	TRBV4-2	TRBJ1-1	NA	TGTGCCAGCAGCCAAGTAGCGACTGAAGCTTTCTTT	CASSQVATEAFF
NA	TRBV7-7	TRBJ2-7	NA	TGTGCTAGCAGCGAGGGACGGGCGGGCGAGCAGTACTTC	CASSEGRAGEQYF
TRBD2	TRBV7-9	TRBJ2-1	NA	TGTGCCAGCAGCTTTAGCGGGAGCGGGGGGAATGAGCAGTTCTTC	CASSFSGSGGNEQFF